This entry lists 21 T cell receptor beta chains sequenced from one sample in a study of human T cells and chemical hapten exposure. The sample's time point: patch test 3, about 24 weeks after DPC sensitization. Treatment here: therapeutic diphenylcyclopropenone sensitization with weekly scalp DPC. TCRdb processed the RACE reads anew with MiXCR; each CDR3 protein has one entry. The repertoire holds 150,000 to 200,000 distinct CDR3 sequences, about 25% seen once, with roughly 2.5% in the top ten. The sample here was whole blood, taken in connection with sensitization to the hapten diphenylcyclopropenone (DPC). The receptors here all came from a woman aged 40 to 49 with alopecia areata. Some clones in this sample may be carry-over from other donors' samples.

This clonotype was observed a few times. Compared with germline, one end of the junction differs, possibly owing to a read error. V is TRBV4-2 and J is TRBJ2-1; TRBD2 might be the D (6 bases). CDR1 is LGHNA and CDR2 is YNFKEQ in the germline V gene. This CDR3 contains 15 residues. Here the CDR3 reads CASSPHRDSDNEQFF. The CDR3 DNA reads as TGTGCCAGCAGCCCCCACCGGGACTCCGACAATGAGCAGTTCTTC.

V usage is TRBV6-6 and J usage is TRBJ1-5; the D gene is possibly TRBD1 (5 bases). CDR1 is MNHNY, CDR2 SVGAGI, per germline (reference sequence). V lost 0 bases and J lost 7, with 13 bases in between. This CDR3 comprises 15 residues. The CDR3 sequence: CASSYSQGPVQPQHF. In DNA form, the CDR3 reads TGTGCCAGCAGTTACTCCCAGGGACCGGTACAGCCCCAGCATTTT.

V gene TRBV7-9 combines with J gene TRBJ2-1, with 8 bases that match TRBD2. Germline loops: CDR1 SEHNR, CDR2 FQNEAQ (reference sequence). J lost 7 bases, V lost 5 bases, and 10 bases had no gene match. This CDR3 has 15 amino acids. This CDR3 is CASSLSGVGENEQFF. The CDR3 coding sequence is TGTGCCAGCAGCCTTAGCGGGGTGGGGGAAAATGAGCAGTTCTTC.

J is TRBJ2-7 and V is TRBV9, with 9 bases fitting TRBD2. Germline lookup yields CDR1 SGDLS and CDR2 YYNGEE. V trimming: 0 bases; J trimming: 7 bases; junction bases outside the gene matches: 5. This CDR3 has 14 amino acids. The CDR3 nucleotides read TGTGCCAGCAGCGTAGGCGGGAGGGCAGAGGAGCAGTACTTC. Encoded protein: CASSVGGRAEEQYF.

Of note for this clonotype: A clone one base away is much larger, so this may be a read error. This chain uses TRBV29-1 with TRBJ1-1, with no clear D. The CDR3 is made up of 12 amino acids. Germline V gene sequence: CDR1 SQVTM, CDR2 ANQGSEA. V was clipped by 3 bases and J by 1 base, with 6 bases between them. CDR3 sequence reads: CSVDGRNTEAFF. The CDR3 bases are TGCAGCGTTGACGGGCGGAACACTGAAGCTTTCTTT.

This clonotype was seen only a few times. The chain has TRBV28 and TRBJ2-4, with TRBD1 matching 8 bases. V lost 8 bases to trimming and J lost 7 bases; unmatched junction nucleotides: 10. The germline V gene has CDR1 MDHEN and CDR2 SYDVKM. The CDR3 runs 14 residues. CDR3 sequence reads: CASRSGQAGNIQYF. DNA of the CDR3: TGTGCCAGCCGTTCGGGACAGGCAGGGAACATTCAGTACTTC. Together with reference TRBV28 and TRBJ2-4, the CDR3 gives the full variable domain: DVKVTQSSRYLVKRTGEKVFLECVQDMDHENMFWYRQDPGLGLRLIYFSYDVKMKEKGDIPEGYSVSREKKERFSLILESASTNQTSMYLCASRSGQAGNIQYFGAGTRLSVL.

This clonotype showed up just a few times. The CDR3, as DNA: TGCAGCGTGTCGGAGAGCACAGATACGCAGTATTTT. Its translation: CSVSESTDTQYF. J is TRBJ2-3 and V is TRBV29-1, with D unclear. The V and J ends lost 6 bases and 0 bases respectively, with 7 bases between them. Germline V gene sequence: CDR1 SQVTM, CDR2 ANQGSEA. The CDR3 extends over 12 amino acids.

The V gene is TRBV7-2, the J gene TRBJ2-5; 10 nucleotides agree with TRBD1. The germline V gene encodes CDR1 SGHTA and CDR2 FQGNSA. The junction had 7 bases not matched to a gene; V was cut back by 5 bases and J by 4 bases. The CDR3 sequence is 15 residues long. The CDR3 here is CASSTRTGGIETQYF. The CDR3 coding sequence is TGTGCCAGCAGCACACGGACAGGGGGGATAGAGACCCAGTACTTC.

This clonotype was detected only a few times. The chain links TRBV20-1 to TRBJ2-3, with D tentatively TRBD2 (7 bases). The CDR3 sequence is 17 residues long. V was pared by 5 bases and J by 3 bases, with 24 bases between. Per the germline V gene, CDR1 is DFQATT and CDR2 is SNEGSKA (reference sequence). The CDR3: CSAGAQVVGGGTDTQYF. The CDR3 DNA sequence: TGCAGTGCTGGAGCCCAGGTCGTAGGGGGGGGAACAGATACGCAGTATTTT.

In this sample, this clonotype turned up many times. The chain is built from TRBV3-1 and TRBJ1-1; 9 nucleotides line up with TRBD1. Germline CDR1 and CDR2: LGHDT and YNNKEL (reference sequence). With V trimmed by 2 bases and J by 9 bases, 13 bases remained unmatched. The CDR3 loop spans 16 amino acids. The CDR3 DNA reads as TGTGCCAGCAGCCAATCCGGCGGGACAGGGCGTTTTAAAGCTTTCTTT. Amino acid sequence: CASSQSGGTGRFKAFF.

Only a few counts were recorded for this clonotype. This rearrangement joins TRBV4-2 to TRBJ1-2, with a possible D match to TRBD1 (6 bases). Trimming stripped 1 base from V and 6 bases from J, with 27 bases between. The CDR3 is 19 amino acids. Germline values: CDR1 LGHNA, CDR2 YNFKEQ. CDR3 protein: CASSQVIMLRGPGGDGYTF. Written as DNA, the CDR3 is TGTGCCAGCAGCCAAGTGATCATGCTCAGGGGTCCGGGCGGAGATGGCTACACCTTC.

This chain joins TRBV5-1 and TRBJ2-7, with 9 bases identical to TRBD1. There are 15 residues in the CDR3. Germline CDR1 is SGHRS and CDR2 is YFSETQ. With 2 bases clipped from V and 4 bases from J, the junction kept 7 bases outside the gene matches. This CDR3 is CASSFDGTGSYEQYF. The CDR3 DNA reads as TGCGCCAGCAGCTTCGACGGGACAGGGAGTTACGAGCAGTACTTC.

This clonotype was counted a few times. This chain connects TRBV28 to TRBJ2-7; 7 bases are shared with TRBD2. The junction had 6 bases not matched to a gene; V was cut back by 7 bases and J by 3 bases. Looked up from germline, CDR1 is MDHEN and CDR2 is SYDVKM. The CDR3 sequence is 13 residues long. CDR3 coding DNA: TGTGCCAGCACAGGGAGGGAATACTACGAGCAGTACTTC. It codes for CASTGREYYEQYF. The complete variable domain, with remaining parts taken from reference TRBV28 and TRBJ2-7, reads DVKVTQSSRYLVKRTGEKVFLECVQDMDHENMFWYRQDPGLGLRLIYFSYDVKMKEKGDIPEGYSVSREKKERFSLILESASTNQTSMYLCASTGREYYEQYFGPGTRLTVT.

The chain couples TRBV10-3 to TRBJ2-4, with D tentatively TRBD1 (5 bases). Germline V gene lookup returns CDR1 ENHRY and CDR2 SYGVKD. The CDR3 covers 13 residues. The V end was cut by 3 bases, the J end by 6 bases, with 9 bases between. The DNA of the CDR3 is TGTGCCATCAGTGACAGGGAAGTAAACATTCAGTACTTC. Protein sequence: CAISDREVNIQYF.

This rearrangement joins TRBV29-1 to TRBJ2-1; D is undetermined. Germline V gene data show CDR1 as SQVTM and CDR2 as ANQGSEA. This CDR3 has 11 amino acids. The germline V and J ends were trimmed by 1 base and 9 bases, with 7 bases remaining between them. The CDR3 DNA reads as TGCAGCGTTGAAGGAGGTGGTGAGCAGTTCTTC. This gives the protein CSVEGGGEQFF.

The rearrangement links TRBV29-1 to TRBJ2-7; TRBD1 agrees at 8 bases. V lost 4 bases and J lost 1; bases outside the gene matches: 6. CDR3 size: 14 residues. Germline CDR1 and CDR2: SQVTM and ANQGSEA. The CDR3 DNA reads as TGCAGCGTTGGGACAGGGCCCGTGTCCTACGAGCAGTACTTC. Its protein product is CSVGTGPVSYEQYF.

This clonotype was recorded a few times. The rearrangement links TRBV18 to TRBJ2-6; D may match TRBD1 or TRBD2 (5 bases each). Trimming shortened V by 2 bases and J by 0 bases, and 8 bases separated the two germline ends. CDR3 length: 16 residues. CDR1 is KGHSH and CDR2 is LQKENI in the germline V gene. The CDR3 sequence is CASSPKGSSGANVLTF. The CDR3 DNA sequence: TGTGCCAGCTCACCAAAGGGGAGCTCTGGGGCCAACGTCCTGACTTTC.

This sequence joins TRBV7-9 and TRBJ2-1, with 9 bases lining up with TRBD2. Germline V gene lookup returns CDR1 SEHNR and CDR2 FQNEAQ (reference sequence). The V segment lost 5 bases and the J segment 6 bases; nucleotides outside the gene matches: 8. The CDR3 totals 15 residues. The CDR3 region is CASSRLADFFNEQFF. In DNA form, the CDR3 reads TGTGCCAGCAGCCGACTAGCGGATTTTTTCAATGAGCAGTTCTTC. Full variable domain (outside the CDR3, taken from reference TRBV7-9 and TRBJ2-1): DTGVSQNPRHKITKRGQNVTFRCDPISEHNRLYWYRQTLGQGPEFLTYFQNEAQLEKSRLLSDRFSAERPKGSFSTLEIQRTEQGDSAMYLCASSRLADFFNEQFFGPGTRLTVL.

The chain couples TRBV7-3 to TRBJ1-2, with D possibly TRBD1 on 5 matching bases. V was shortened by 4 bases and J by 7 bases, with 13 bases between the two germline ends. The CDR3 runs to 13 residues. The V gene's germline CDR1 is SGHTA and CDR2 FQGTGA. This CDR3 reads CASSSGGARGYTF. The CDR3, as DNA: TGTGCCAGCAGCTCAGGAGGGGCGCGTGGCTACACCTTC.

This chain links TRBV2 with TRBJ1-6; TRBD1 agrees at 7 bases. This CDR3 has 16 amino acids. Germline CDR1 reads SNHLY; CDR2 reads FYNNEI. The trim removed 0 bases at V and 9 bases at J, leaving 8 bases unmatched. CDR3 in amino acids: CASSEAIYRGRSPLHF. CDR3 sequence (DNA): TGTGCCAGCAGTGAAGCCATTTACAGGGGTCGTTCACCCCTCCACTTT.

This chain uses TRBV6-2 or TRBV6-3 with TRBJ2-2; 8 nucleotides line up with TRBD2. J gave up 6 bases and V 2 bases, and 2 bases lay outside the gene matches. CDR1 and CDR2 (germline): MNHEY, SVGEGT. The CDR3 sequence is 14 residues long. This chain's CDR3 is CASSYSGSPGELFF. The DNA for the CDR3 is TGTGCCAGCAGTTACAGCGGGAGCCCCGGGGAGCTGTTTTTT.